The present entry profiles one T cell receptor (beta chain) with its context. No antigen is known for it. Libraries from naive CD8 cells were generated from roughly 18,000 to 920,000 sorted cells (with 10%, 30% or 50% RNA). In the sort, naive CD8 T cells were defined as CD8+CD4-CCR7+CD45RA+. Listed TCR primers and previously described methods were used for bulk TCR libraries. TCRdb analysed the PCR reads with MiXCR anew, one entry per CDR3 protein. This table has nearly 55,000 distinct CDR3 sequences, around 34% appearing once. This CDR3 contains 19 residues. The data originate from a study of molecular identifiers for immune sequencing clone quantification. Broader study findings: In naive cells, clones above 20 RNA copies held under 1% of molecules, whereas in effector cells they held over 98%.

The chain recombines TRBV3-2 with TRBJ1-2; TRBD1, the D gene given by the table, was not confirmed from the DNA. TRBV3-2 is termed a pseudogene. Specimen: naive CD8+ T cells from blood, with Jurkat cell RNA spiked in. The subset: FACS-sorted CD8+CD4-CCR7+CD45RA+ naive T cells. The TCR comes from a human donor in good health. Some libraries in this study had Jurkat cell RNA spiked in. CDR3 coding DNA: TGTGCCAGCGGCCAAGTCCCCCTCCGGGACAGGAGTCCCTCCTATGGCTACACCTTC. Protein: CASGQVPLRDRSPSYGYTF.